Each of the 22 T cell receptor beta chains below was sequenced from the same sample in a study of blood T cell repertoires in COVID-19. Measured with immunoSEQ multiplex PCR; TCRdb has only the in-frame clones, and not every one. The top ten clones hold roughly 2% of a sample with roughly 260,000 clones, approximately 90% of them seen once. Input material: peripheral blood. The receptor set was obtained from a woman aged 35 to 49 who had recovered from COVID-19.

This sequence joins TRBV4-2 and TRBJ1-4; D gene unclear. The V gene's germline CDR1 is LGHNA and CDR2 YNFKEQ. CDR3 length: 18 amino acids. Trimming took 4 bases from V and 1 from J, leaving 19 bases between them. The CDR3 spells CASSPHLGGMGTNEKLFF. The CDR3 DNA is TGTGCCAGCAGCCCTCACCTCGGCGGTATGGGAACTAATGAAAAACTGTTTTTT.

This chain uses TRBV28 with TRBJ1-5, with D hard to call. The length of the CDR3 is 14 residues. V dropped 2 bases and J dropped 0 bases, with 5 bases sitting between them. Germline CDR1 is MDHEN and CDR2 is SYDVKM. CDR3 nucleotide sequence: TGTGCCAGCAGTTTACTGTTTAGCAATCAGCCCCAGCATTTT. Translated: CASSLLFSNQPQHF.

In this sample, this clone turned up once. The CDR3 is CASSQEVASGAYEQYF. The CDR3 DNA reads as TGTGCCAGCAGCCAAGAGGTGGCTAGCGGGGCCTACGAGCAGTACTTC. The genes are TRBV3-1 (or the pseudogene TRBV3-2) and TRBJ2-7; 9 positions match TRBD2. V was pared by 0 bases and J by 2 bases, with 5 bases of the junction left unmatched. The CDR3 covers 16 residues. From germline, CDR1 is LGHDT and CDR2 YNNKEL (reference sequence).

CDR3 in amino acids: CSAGPGQQETQYF. CDR3 in DNA: TGCAGCGCTGGGCCGGGACAGCAAGAGACCCAGTACTTC. This chain uses TRBV29-1 with TRBJ2-5; 7 bases match TRBD1. Germline V gene lookup returns CDR1 SQVTM and CDR2 ANQGSEA. V lost 7 bases and J lost 2; bases outside the gene matches: 7. The length of the CDR3 is 13 residues.

The chain couples TRBV30 to TRBJ1-3, with no clear D. Germline V CDR1 and CDR2: GTSNPN, SVGIG (reference sequence). Trimming took off 3 bases at V and 9 bases at J, with 12 bases between the two ends. This CDR3 comprises 12 residues. CDR3 region: CAWSPIWSTIYF. In DNA, the CDR3 is TGTGCCTGGAGCCCGATTTGGAGCACCATATATTTT.

This chain connects TRBV6-5 to TRBJ1-2, with 7 bases lining up with TRBD1. V gave up 6 bases and J gave up 2 bases; unmatched junction bases: 0. CDR1 MNHEY and CDR2 SVGAGI come from the germline V gene. CDR3 size: 12 residues. For the CDR3, the DNA is TGTGCCAGCAGACAGGGGAACTATGGCTACACCTTC. This gives the protein CASRQGNYGYTF.

The chain uses TRBV6-1 and TRBJ2-7, with 8 bases identical to TRBD1. CDR1 is MNHNS and CDR2 is SASEGT in the germline V gene. The CDR3 runs to 14 residues. Unmatched junction bases numbered 3, after V lost 2 bases and J lost 3 bases. CDR3 in amino acids: CASSEPGGHYEQYF. The CDR3 region has the DNA TGTGCCAGCAGTGAACCAGGGGGCCACTACGAGCAGTACTTC.

The rearrangement joins TRBV7-9 to TRBJ2-1; 12 bases are shared with TRBD2. The CDR3 covers 15 residues. Germline CDR1 SEHNR, CDR2 FQNEAQ (reference sequence). Trimming removed 1 base from V and 7 bases from J; junction bases left unmatched: 2. The CDR3 DNA is TGTGCCAGCAGCTTAGTGGGGACTAGCGGGAATGAGCAGTTCTTC. The encoded protein is CASSLVGTSGNEQFF.

The chain has TRBV3-1 (or the pseudogene TRBV3-2) and TRBJ2-7; the match to TRBD1 covers 8 bases. The CDR3 runs 14 residues. V was clipped by 6 bases and J by 13 bases; unmatched bases: 17. Germline CDR1 and CDR2: LGHDT and YNNKEL (reference sequence). Here the CDR3 reads CASSSWAGGYRQYF. CDR3 nucleotide sequence: TGTGCCAGCAGTTCCTGGGCAGGGGGCTACAGGCAATACTTC.

The chain employs TRBV19 and TRBJ1-6; 7 positions agree with TRBD1. This CDR3 is 19 amino acids long. The ends lost 3 bases at V and 7 bases at J; junction bases unmatched: 18. Germline lookup yields CDR1 LNHDA and CDR2 SQIVND (reference sequence). CDR3 region: CASSISRRAGGFGNSPLHF. The CDR3 DNA reads as TGTGCCAGTAGTATCTCTAGGCGGGCAGGGGGATTCGGGAATTCACCCCTCCACTTT.

In its sample, this clone was seen a few times. This chain uses TRBV15 with TRBJ2-2; D perhaps matches TRBD1 (6 bases). This CDR3 comprises 15 residues. V shed 4 bases and J shed 0 bases, with 9 bases lying between them. Germline V gives CDR1 LNHNV, CDR2 YYDKDF (reference sequence). The CDR3 loop reads CATSKGGPNTGELFF. Here the CDR3 DNA reads TGTGCCACCAGCAAAGGGGGACCGAACACCGGGGAGCTGTTTTTT.

The CDR3: CASSPDGGRETYEQYF. CDR3 in DNA: TGTGCCAGCAGTCCCGATGGTGGTCGGGAGACCTACGAGCAGTACTTC. This chain links TRBV28 with TRBJ2-7; D possibly corresponds to TRBD2 (6 bases). CDR1 and CDR2 (germline): MDHEN, SYDVKM. This CDR3 has 16 amino acids. Deletions cut 5 bases from V and 2 bases from J, with 19 bases between. The full variable domain, its missing parts supplied by reference TRBV28 and TRBJ2-7, is DVKVTQSSRYLVKRTGEKVFLECVQDMDHENMFWYRQDPGLGLRLIYFSYDVKMKEKGDIPEGYSVSREKKERFSLILESASTNQTSMYLCASSPDGGRETYEQYFGPGTRLTVT.

V gene TRBV6-6 combines with J gene TRBJ2-3; D may be TRBD1 (5 bases). There are 17 residues in the CDR3. The germline V and J ends were trimmed by 5 bases and 6 bases, with 24 bases remaining between them. The germline V gene encodes CDR1 MNHNY and CDR2 SVGAGI (reference sequence). The CDR3 protein is CASSPYTKGAVPDTQYF. DNA of the CDR3: TGTGCCAGCAGTCCCTACACGAAAGGGGCCGTCCCCGATACGCAGTATTTT.

This chain connects TRBV7-6 to TRBJ2-7; D may be TRBD2 (6 bases). The germline V gene has CDR1 SGHVS and CDR2 FNYEAQ. This CDR3 has 15 residues. Trimming left V 4 bases short and J 2 bases short, with 15 bases between. The CDR3 loop reads CASSSGLTSAYEQYF. For the CDR3, the DNA is TGTGCCAGCAGCTCCGGACTAACCTCGGCCTACGAGCAGTACTTC. The whole variable domain, filled in from reference TRBV7-6 and TRBJ2-7, reads GAGVSQSPRYKVTKRGQDVALRCDPISGHVSLYWYRQALGQGPEFLTYFNYEAQQDKSGLPNDRFSAERPEGSISTLTIQRTEQRDSAMYRCASSSGLTSAYEQYFGPGTRLTVT.

This sequence joins TRBV24-1 and TRBJ2-1; 8 bases match TRBD2. Per the germline V gene, CDR1 is KGHDR and CDR2 is SFDVKD. The CDR3 is 16 residues long. Trimming took 4 bases from V and 5 from J; bases not matched to a gene: 9. CDR3 sequence reads: CATSEESGLVNNEQFF. The CDR3 nucleotides are TGTGCCACCAGTGAGGAATCGGGACTAGTTAACAATGAGCAGTTCTTC.

The genes are TRBV28 and TRBJ1-2; possibly TRBD1 for D (5 bases). This CDR3 contains 14 residues. CDR1 and CDR2 (germline): MDHEN, SYDVKM. The V and J ends lost 6 bases and 4 bases respectively, with 15 bases between them. As DNA, the CDR3 is TGTGCCAGCAGAACGGGACTGATGGGCTATGGCTACACCTTC. Its protein product is CASRTGLMGYGYTF.

The chain is built from TRBV4-1 and TRBJ1-5, with 9 bases that match TRBD1. V trimming: 0 bases; J trimming: 8 bases; junction bases outside the gene matches: 5. Germline values: CDR1 MGHRA, CDR2 YSYEKL. The CDR3 sequence is 15 residues long. The CDR3 spells CASSQEGQGWKPQHF. CDR3 nucleotides: TGCGCCAGCAGCCAAGAGGGACAGGGTTGGAAGCCCCAGCATTTT.

The V call is TRBV2, the J call TRBJ1-5, with a weak D call TRBD1 (6 bases). The V end was cut by 2 bases, the J end by 2 bases, with 16 bases between. Germline CDR1 is SNHLY and CDR2 is FYNNEI. This CDR3 spans 17 amino acids. The CDR3 loop is CASSERLLTGGNQPQHF. In DNA form, the CDR3 reads TGTGCCAGCAGTGAAAGGCTCCTGACAGGCGGCAATCAGCCCCAGCATTTT.

The J gene is TRBJ2-1, the V gene TRBV11-3; perhaps TRBD1 as D (6 bases). CDR1 is SGHNT and CDR2 is YENEEA in the germline V gene. V was shortened by 2 bases and J by 2 bases, with 10 bases between the two germline ends. This CDR3 has 15 residues. The CDR3, as DNA: TGTGCCAGCAGCTTACCGACAGGTCCCTACAATGAGCAGTTCTTC. Translated: CASSLPTGPYNEQFF.

The V call is TRBV28, the J call TRBJ2-5, with TRBD2 identical over 15 bases. Germline CDR1 is MDHEN and CDR2 is SYDVKM. The CDR3 sequence is 16 residues long. Trimming cost V 6 bases and J 2 bases; bases outside gene matches: 4. CDR3 nucleotide sequence: TGTGCCAGCAGCAAGGGACTAGCGGGGGGACAAGAGACCCAGTACTTC. Translation: CASSKGLAGGQETQYF.

The chain joins TRBV27 to TRBJ2-2, with 7 bases identical to TRBD1. V dropped 8 bases and J dropped 3; count of bases not matched to a gene: 3. The germline gives CDR1 MNHEY, CDR2 SMNVEV (reference sequence). The CDR3 is made up of 13 amino acids. CDR3 protein: CASPQGYTGELFF. CDR3 DNA: TGTGCCAGCCCACAGGGGTACACCGGGGAGCTGTTTTTT.

The chain couples TRBV4-2 to TRBJ2-3, with D maybe TRBD2 (6 bases). The V and J ends lost 0 bases and 0 bases respectively, with 19 bases between them. This CDR3 spans 19 amino acids. The germline V gene encodes CDR1 LGHNA and CDR2 YNFKEQ. CDR3 sequence reads: CASSQDEVTAGPSTDTQYF. The CDR3 DNA is TGTGCCAGCAGCCAAGATGAGGTAACTGCGGGGCCTAGCACAGATACGCAGTATTTT.